Below, 27 T cell receptor beta chains from the same sample are listed, as sequenced in a study of T cells after yellow fever vaccination. TCRdb used MiXCR to reprocess the 5' RACE reads, holding one entry per CDR3 protein. Among approximately 300,000 distinct CDR3 sequences, approximately 9% were seen once, and the ten largest hold about a sixth. The sample here was PBMCs, taken on the day of the first yellow fever vaccination. Receptor source: a young man who received the YFV17D yellow fever vaccine.

This clonotype was seen a handful of times. V is TRBV6-2 or TRBV6-3 and J is TRBJ1-5; D is undetermined. Trimming took off 2 bases at V and 10 bases at J, with 12 bases between the two ends. Germline-derived CDR1 and CDR2 are MNHEY and SVGEGT. The CDR3 length is 13 residues. The CDR3 is CASSYGEGKPQHF. In DNA, the CDR3 is TGTGCCAGCAGTTACGGGGAGGGAAAACCCCAGCATTTT.

The chain joins TRBV11-2 to TRBJ2-5; D is perhaps TRBD2 (6 bases). The ends were cut back, 1 base at V and 3 bases at J, with 12 bases in the middle. The CDR3 sequence is 15 residues long. Germline V gene sequence: CDR1 SGHAT, CDR2 FQNNGV. In nucleotides, the CDR3 is TGTGCCAGCAGCTTAGGTCATGGAGGGGAAGAGACCCAGTACTTC. As protein: CASSLGHGGEETQYF.

This clonotype was detected many times. The chain recombines TRBV5-1 with TRBJ1-1; 7 bases match TRBD1. J was trimmed by 7 bases and V by 3 bases; bases with no gene match: 12. The CDR3 extends over 15 amino acids. CDR1 and CDR2 from the germline V gene are SGHRS and YFSETQ. CDR3 region: CASSSNPGQKVEAFF. CDR3 coding DNA: TGCGCCAGCAGCTCCAATCCGGGACAGAAGGTTGAAGCTTTCTTT.

The chain uses TRBV11-2 and TRBJ2-7; D is possibly TRBD1 (5 bases). This CDR3 is 13 amino acids long. V dropped 10 bases and J dropped 2 bases, with 15 bases sitting between them. CDR1 SGHAT and CDR2 FQNNGV come from the germline V gene. The CDR3 DNA sequence: TGTGCCACTAGTCGCGGCAGGGCCTACGAGCAGTACTTC. Its protein product is CATSRGRAYEQYF.

This clonotype was found many times. The chain links TRBV5-1 to TRBJ1-1; D unclear. Trimming left V 2 bases short and J 4 bases short, with 12 bases between. The CDR3 spans 14 residues. Germline loops: CDR1 SGHRS, CDR2 YFSETQ. CDR3: CASSFDGGPTEAFF. In nucleotides, the CDR3 is TGCGCCAGCAGCTTTGACGGCGGACCCACTGAAGCTTTCTTT.

The chain employs TRBV20-1 and TRBJ1-2, with D possibly matching TRBD1 (6 bases). Trimming stripped 3 bases from V and 4 bases from J, with 9 bases between. CDR3 length: 12 residues. CDR1 is DFQATT, CDR2 SNEGSKA, per germline (reference sequence). The CDR3 DNA sequence: TGCAGTGCTAGTGACAGGCGCTATGGCTACACCTTC. Translated: CSASDRRYGYTF.

The V and J genes are TRBV6-1 and TRBJ2-6; 7 bases match TRBD2. Trimming at V came to 7 bases and at J to 2 bases, leaving 8 bases not matched to a gene. CDR1 is MNHNS and CDR2 is SASEGT in the germline V gene. This CDR3 has 16 residues. The CDR3 nucleotides read TGTGCCAGCATGCTAGCGGCTGGAACTGGGGCCAACGTCCTGACTTTC. This codes for CASMLAAGTGANVLTF.

In this sample, this clonotype turned up a few times. V gene TRBV3-1 combines with J gene TRBJ1-3; TRBD1 is a possible D gene (5 bases). CDR1 is LGHDT and CDR2 is YNNKEL in the germline V gene (reference sequence). Trimming cost V 6 bases and J 3 bases, with 24 bases left between them. CDR3 size: 18 residues. CDR3: CASRPRPGRVFGGNTIYF. The CDR3 DNA sequence: TGTGCCAGCAGACCCCGGCCCGGCAGGGTGTTCGGTGGAAACACCATATATTTT.

This clonotype was counted a few times. The chain couples TRBV7-2 to TRBJ2-7; TRBD1 agrees at 11 bases. Germline CDR1 is SGHTA and CDR2 is FQGNSA. The ends lost 5 bases at V and 7 bases at J; junction bases unmatched: 10. The CDR3 runs to 15 residues. The CDR3: CASSPWTGGLTEQYF. CDR3 nucleotides: TGTGCCAGCAGCCCGTGGACAGGGGGCTTGACTGAGCAGTACTTC.

As regards this clonotype: This could be a read error, since a much larger clone is one nucleotide away. The rearrangement uses TRBV5-1 and TRBJ2-3, with 8 bases matching TRBD2. Germline assignment: CDR1 SGHRS and CDR2 YFSETQ. This CDR3 comprises 15 residues. CDR3 bases: TGCGCCAGCAGCTTGGCTGGGACTAGGGTGGGTACGCTGTATTTT. Its protein product is CASSLAGTRVGTLYF.

J is TRBJ2-7 and V is TRBV7-2; D is unresolved. Trimming left V 6 bases short and J 5 bases short, with 14 bases between. Germline V CDR1 and CDR2: SGHTA, FQGNSA. The CDR3 is made up of 13 amino acids. The CDR3 DNA follows: TGTGCCAGCAGGCTAAGTCTCCGGGACGAGCAGTACTTC. Translated: CASRLSLRDEQYF.

This clonotype was seen a handful of times. This chain links TRBV5-6 with TRBJ2-3; 10 nucleotides align to TRBD2. Germline lookup yields CDR1 SGHDT and CDR2 YYEEEE. V shed 1 base, J shed 2 bases, and the junction held 4 bases outside the gene matches. This CDR3 has 16 amino acids. The DNA for the CDR3 is TGTGCCAGCAGCTTGTCTAGCGGGGGATACACAGATACGCAGTATTTT. As protein: CASSLSSGGYTDTQYF.

This clonotype was seen a few times. The chain links TRBV19 to TRBJ2-1; 7 bases fit TRBD2. This CDR3 has 12 residues. The ends lost 4 bases at V and 6 bases at J; junction bases unmatched: 0. Germline values: CDR1 LNHDA, CDR2 SQIVND (reference sequence). CDR3 in DNA: TGTGCCAGTAGTACTAGCGGCAATGAGCAGTTCTTC. Its protein is CASSTSGNEQFF.

The chain joins TRBV11-2 to TRBJ2-7, with D perhaps TRBD1 or TRBD2 (5 bases each). CDR1 is SGHAT and CDR2 is FQNNGV in the germline V gene. The CDR3 is 15 residues long. The V and J ends lost 2 bases and 6 bases respectively, with 17 bases between them. Here the CDR3 reads CASSLFPGGNGEQYV. The DNA for the CDR3 is TGTGCCAGCAGCTTATTTCCTGGGGGTAATGGCGAGCAGTACGTC.

J is TRBJ2-5 and V is TRBV3-1; D unresolved. The germline V gene has CDR1 LGHDT and CDR2 YNNKEL (reference sequence). This CDR3 region has 13 residues. V was trimmed by 6 bases and J by 5 bases, leaving 13 bases between them. For the CDR3, the DNA is TGTGCCAGCAGTTCTGCTGCGAGGGAGACCCAGTACTTC. Translating gives CASSSAARETQYF.

The chain recombines TRBV18 with TRBJ1-1; D gene unclear. The V and J ends lost 0 bases and 6 bases respectively, with 20 bases between them. The CDR3 extends over 17 amino acids. The germline V gene encodes CDR1 KGHSH and CDR2 LQKENI. CDR3 DNA: TGTGCCAGCTCACCACCAAGTAGATCCCCTTATGAGGCTGAAGCTTTCTTT. It encodes CASSPPSRSPYEAEAFF.

The chain has TRBV25-1 and TRBJ2-7; D assignment may be TRBD1 or TRBD2 (5 bases each). This CDR3 has 14 amino acids. Germline V lookup: CDR1 MGHDK, CDR2 SYGVNS. Between the trimmed V and J ends, which lost 6 bases and 0 bases, there was a span of 12 bases. CDR3: CASSRDGGSYEQYF. As DNA, the CDR3 is TGTGCCAGCAGCCGGGACGGCGGCTCCTACGAGCAGTACTTC.

The chain couples TRBV7-6 to TRBJ1-1; possibly TRBD1 for D (6 bases). Germline lookup yields CDR1 SGHVS and CDR2 FNYEAQ. V shed 3 bases and J shed 3 bases, with 11 bases lying between them. The CDR3 extends over 14 amino acids. CDR3 nucleotides: TGTGCCAGCAGCTTGGCTACAGGGTACACTGAAGCTTTCTTT. It yields the protein CASSLATGYTEAFF.

A few counts support this clonotype. J is TRBJ2-6 and V is TRBV6-5, with D uncertain. V was cut by 7 bases and J by 4 bases, with 11 bases left in between. Germline V lookup: CDR1 MNHEY, CDR2 SVGAGI. This CDR3 contains 14 residues. CDR3 sequence (DNA): TGTGCCAGCAAGTTAACGCGAGGGGCCAACGTCCTGACTTTC. Protein product: CASKLTRGANVLTF.

This rearrangement joins TRBV10-3 to TRBJ2-7, with D possibly being TRBD1 (7 bases). CDR1 is ENHRY and CDR2 is SYGVKD in the germline V gene. Trimming removed 6 bases at V and 3 bases at J, with 18 bases between. The CDR3 length is 15 residues. CDR3 sequence (DNA): TGTGCCATCAGGGGGTGGGGGGACAGACGCTACGAGCAGTACTTC. Protein: CAIRGWGDRRYEQYF.

There are a few counts of this clonotype. The chain combines TRBV7-9 with TRBJ1-1; no firm D call. The germline V gene encodes CDR1 SEHNR and CDR2 FQNEAQ (reference sequence). Deletions cut 4 bases from V and 0 bases from J, with 18 bases between. CDR3 length: 17 residues. The CDR3 loop reads CASSWIPREAMNTEAFF. The CDR3 coding sequence is TGTGCCAGCAGCTGGATTCCCCGGGAAGCGATGAACACTGAAGCTTTCTTT.

This clonotype appeared a few times. This chain joins TRBV19 and TRBJ2-3, with a weak D call TRBD2 (6 bases). The CDR3 totals 17 residues. Trimming took off 0 bases at V and 5 bases at J, with 18 bases between the two ends. Germline V CDR1 and CDR2: LNHDA, SQIVND (reference sequence). CDR3 residues: CASSIDSGTGNKDTQYF. In DNA form, the CDR3 reads TGTGCCAGTAGTATAGATAGCGGAACAGGTAACAAAGATACGCAGTATTTT.

The chain is built from TRBV28 and TRBJ2-5; 11 bases line up with TRBD2. Germline CDR1 is MDHEN and CDR2 is SYDVKM. With V trimmed by 6 bases and J by 5 bases, 8 bases remained unmatched. The CDR3 runs to 15 residues. DNA of the CDR3: TGTGCCAGCAGGGGGCTAGCGGGGGGAAGGGAGACCCAGTACTTC. Encoded protein: CASRGLAGGRETQYF.

The chain carries TRBV7-2 and TRBJ2-5; TRBD1 matches 8 bases. The CDR3 spans 14 residues. The V gene's germline CDR1 is SGHTA and CDR2 FQGNSA. The junction had 12 bases not matched to a gene; V was cut back by 8 bases and J by 7 bases. DNA of the CDR3: TGTGCCAGCCGTCCGACAGGGGTGGAGGCGACCCAGTACTTC. This encodes CASRPTGVEATQYF. Looking up the rest from reference TRBV7-2 and TRBJ2-5 gives the full variable domain: GAGVSQSPSNKVTEKGKDVELRCDPISGHTALYWYRQSLGQGLEFLIYFQGNSAPDKSGLPSDRFSAERTGGSVSTLTIQRTQQEDSAVYLCASRPTGVEATQYFGPGTRLLVL.

The rearrangement joins TRBV28 to TRBJ2-5; D gene unclear. CDR3 length equals 15 residues. The ends were cut back, 10 bases at V and 3 bases at J, with 21 bases in the middle. Germline lookup yields CDR1 MDHEN and CDR2 SYDVKM. The CDR3 DNA follows: TGTGCCACCGACACGGCGTGGGGTGCCAAAGAGACCCAGTACTTC. Its translation: CATDTAWGAKETQYF. The full variable domain, with the rest looked up from reference TRBV28 and TRBJ2-5, is DVKVTQSSRYLVKRTGEKVFLECVQDMDHENMFWYRQDPGLGLRLIYFSYDVKMKEKGDIPEGYSVSREKKERFSLILESASTNQTSMYLCATDTAWGAKETQYFGPGTRLLVL.

This clonotype appeared many times. The chain couples TRBV24-1 to TRBJ2-2, with 9 bases identical to TRBD2. The CDR3 has 17 residues. J gave up 4 bases and V 3 bases, and 8 bases lay outside the gene matches. CDR1 and CDR2 (germline): KGHDR, SFDVKD. This chain's CDR3 is CATSDRGTSPGTGELFF. CDR3 DNA sequence: TGTGCCACCAGTGATCGGGGGACTAGCCCAGGCACCGGGGAGCTGTTTTTT.

V and J are TRBV4-3 and TRBJ1-1; D not resolved. The CDR3 sequence is 14 residues long. Between the trimmed V and J ends, which lost 3 bases and 4 bases, there was a span of 12 bases. Germline CDR1 and CDR2: LGHNA and YSLEER. The CDR3, as DNA: TGCGCCAGCAGCCACTACTTGGGTAGCACTGAAGCTTTCTTT. Its translation: CASSHYLGSTEAFF.